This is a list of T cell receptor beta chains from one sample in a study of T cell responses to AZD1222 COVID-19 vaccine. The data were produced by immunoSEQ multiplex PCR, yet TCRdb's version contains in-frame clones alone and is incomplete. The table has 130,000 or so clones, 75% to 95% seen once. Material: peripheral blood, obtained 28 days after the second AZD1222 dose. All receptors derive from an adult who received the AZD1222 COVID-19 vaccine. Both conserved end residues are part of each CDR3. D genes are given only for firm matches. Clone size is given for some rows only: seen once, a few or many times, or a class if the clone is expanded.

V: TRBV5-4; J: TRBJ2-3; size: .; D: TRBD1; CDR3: CASSFGTGVTDTQYF; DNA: TGTGCCAGCAGCTTTGGGACAGGGGTGACAGATACGCAGTATTTT
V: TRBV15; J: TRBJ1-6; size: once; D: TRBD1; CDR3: CATSRVGTGGRSSPLHF; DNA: TGTGCCACCAGCAGAGTCGGGACAGGGGGTCGAAGTTCACCCCTCCACTTT
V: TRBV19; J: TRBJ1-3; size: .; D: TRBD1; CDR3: CASSITTGPGNTIYF; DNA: TGTGCCAGTAGTATTACGACAGGGCCCGGAAACACCATATATTTT
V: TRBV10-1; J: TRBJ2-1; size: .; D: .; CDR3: CASTMRGQFF; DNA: TGCGCCAGCACTATGAGGGGGCAGTTCTTC
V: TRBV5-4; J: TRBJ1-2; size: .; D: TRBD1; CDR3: CASSFDRGGSGYTF; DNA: TGTGCCAGCAGCTTCGACAGGGGTGGTAGCGGCTACACCTTC
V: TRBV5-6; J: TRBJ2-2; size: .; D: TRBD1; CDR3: CASSLQGSGELFF; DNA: TGTGCCAGCAGCTTACAGGGGTCCGGGGAGCTGTTTTTT
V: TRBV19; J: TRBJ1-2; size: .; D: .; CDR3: CASRSHYGYTF; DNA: TGTGCCAGTAGGAGCCACTATGGCTACACCTTC
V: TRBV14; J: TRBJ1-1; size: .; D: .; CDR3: CASSQVSTEAFF; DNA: TGTGCCAGCAGCCAAGTATCCACTGAAGCTTTCTTT
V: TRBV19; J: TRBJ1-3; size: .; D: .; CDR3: CASKVTVSGNTIYF; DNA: TGTGCCAGTAAGGTGACAGTCTCTGGAAACACCATATATTTT
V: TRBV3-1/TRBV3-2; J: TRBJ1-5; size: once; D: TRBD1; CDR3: CASSQGITGGNQPQHF; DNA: TGTGCCAGCAGCCAAGGTATAACAGGGGGCAATCAGCCCCAGCATTTT
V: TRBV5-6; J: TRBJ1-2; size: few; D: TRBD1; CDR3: CASSLGQGNGANYGYTF; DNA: TGTGCCAGCAGCCTGGGACAGGGGAATGGAGCTAACTATGGCTACACCTTC
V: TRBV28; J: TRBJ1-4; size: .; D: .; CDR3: CASSPGAPNEKLFF; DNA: TGTGCCAGCAGTCCCGGGGCCCCCAATGAAAAACTGTTTTTT
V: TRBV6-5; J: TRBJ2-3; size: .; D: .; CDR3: CASKTVFTDTQYF; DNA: TGTGCCAGCAAGACAGTATTCACAGATACGCAGTATTTT
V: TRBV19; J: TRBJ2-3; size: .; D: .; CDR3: CASSGRGTDTQYF; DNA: TGTGCCAGTAGCGGGAGAGGCACAGATACGCAGTATTTT
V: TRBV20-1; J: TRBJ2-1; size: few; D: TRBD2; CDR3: CSASRLADPYNEQFF; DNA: TGCAGTGCTAGTAGGCTAGCGGACCCCTACAATGAGCAGTTCTTC
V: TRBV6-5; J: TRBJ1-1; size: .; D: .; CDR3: CASTRLRNTEAFF; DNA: TGTGCCAGCACCCGCTTACGGAACACTGAAGCTTTCTTT
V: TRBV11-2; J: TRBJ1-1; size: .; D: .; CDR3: CASSLDFPDSEAFF; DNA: TGTGCCAGCAGCTTAGATTTCCCGGACAGTGAAGCTTTCTTT
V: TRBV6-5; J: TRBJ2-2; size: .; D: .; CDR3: CASSFARTANTGELFF; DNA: TGTGCCAGCAGTTTTGCCAGGACAGCGAACACCGGGGAGCTGTTTTTT
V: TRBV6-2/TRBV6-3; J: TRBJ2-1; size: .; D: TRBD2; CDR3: CASSYSTSDNEQFF; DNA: TGTGCCAGCAGTTACTCGACTAGCGACAATGAGCAGTTCTTC
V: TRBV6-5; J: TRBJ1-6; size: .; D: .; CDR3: CASSYDIRSPLHF; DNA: TGTGCCAGCAGTTACGACATACGGTCACCCCTCCACTTT
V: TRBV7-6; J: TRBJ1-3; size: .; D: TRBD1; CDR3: CASSHPRTGASSGNTIYF; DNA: TGTGCCAGCAGTCATCCCCGGACAGGGGCCAGCTCTGGAAACACCATATATTTT
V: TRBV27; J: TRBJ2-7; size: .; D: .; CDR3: CASHMGGGRGQYEQYF; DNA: TGTGCCAGCCATATGGGGGGGGGCAGGGGGCAATACGAGCAGTACTTC
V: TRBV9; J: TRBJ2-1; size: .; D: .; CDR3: CASSVWNSDYNEQFF; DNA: TGTGCCAGCAGCGTATGGAATAGCGACTACAATGAGCAGTTCTTC
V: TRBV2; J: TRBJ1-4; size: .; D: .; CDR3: CASSRIGTNEKLFF; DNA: TGTGCCAGCAGTCGGATTGGAACTAATGAAAAACTGTTTTTT
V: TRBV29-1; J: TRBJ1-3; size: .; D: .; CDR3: CSVSVSSGNTIYF; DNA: TGCAGCGTTTCGGTGAGCTCTGGAAACACCATATATTTT
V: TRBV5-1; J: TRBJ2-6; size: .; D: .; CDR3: CASSIQGSGANVLTF; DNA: TGCGCCAGCAGCATACAGGGCTCTGGGGCCAACGTCCTGACTTTC
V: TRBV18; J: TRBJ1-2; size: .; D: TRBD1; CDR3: CASSPSTRGTDYGYTF; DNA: TGTGCCAGCTCACCCTCTACCAGGGGGACAGACTATGGCTACACCTTC
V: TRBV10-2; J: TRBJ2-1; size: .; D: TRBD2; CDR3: CASRASGEGNEQFF; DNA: TGCGCCAGCAGGGCTAGCGGGGAGGGGAATGAGCAGTTCTTC
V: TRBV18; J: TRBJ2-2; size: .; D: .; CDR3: CASSPSPTTGELFF; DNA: TGTGCCAGCTCACCTAGCCCAACCACCGGGGAGCTGTTTTTT
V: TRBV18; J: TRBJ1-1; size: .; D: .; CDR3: CASSQTVNTEAFF; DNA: TGTGCCAGCTCCCAGACAGTCAACACTGAAGCTTTCTTT
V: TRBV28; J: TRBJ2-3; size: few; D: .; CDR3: CASNQMGADTQYF; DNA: TGTGCCAGCAACCAAATGGGGGCAGATACGCAGTATTTT
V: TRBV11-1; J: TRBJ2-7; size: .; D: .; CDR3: CASSLDRESEQYF; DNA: TGTGCCAGCAGCTTAGACAGGGAGTCCGAGCAGTACTTC
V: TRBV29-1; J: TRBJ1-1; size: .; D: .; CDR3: CSVRENTEAFF; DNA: TGCAGCGTGCGGGAGAACACTGAAGCTTTCTTT
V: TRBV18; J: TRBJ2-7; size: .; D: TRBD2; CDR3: CASSPPGWAGGDNEQYF; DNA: TGTGCCAGCTCACCACCGGGGTGGGCGGGGGGCGATAACGAGCAGTACTTC
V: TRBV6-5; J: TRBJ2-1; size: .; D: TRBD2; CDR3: CASSQRGDHYNEQFF; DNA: TGTGCCAGCAGCCAGCGGGGGGACCACTACAATGAGCAGTTCTTC
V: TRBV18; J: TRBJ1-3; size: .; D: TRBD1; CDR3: CASSPRQGIRNTIYF; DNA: TGTGCCAGCTCACCTCGACAGGGAATAAGAAACACCATATATTTT
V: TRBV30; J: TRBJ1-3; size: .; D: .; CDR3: CAWSPGHLRNTIYF; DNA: TGTGCCTGGAGCCCGGGACACCTGCGGAACACCATATATTTT
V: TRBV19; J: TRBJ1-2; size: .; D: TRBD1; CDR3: CASSMGTGLNYGYTF; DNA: TGTGCCAGTAGTATGGGGACAGGACTCAACTATGGCTACACCTTC
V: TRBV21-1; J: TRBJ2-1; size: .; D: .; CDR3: CASSRPGANEQFF; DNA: TGTGCCAGCAGCAGACCAGGGGCCAATGAGCAGTTCTTC
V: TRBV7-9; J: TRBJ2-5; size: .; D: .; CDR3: CASSLASASQETQYF; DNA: TGTGCCAGCAGCTTAGCGTCGGCAAGCCAAGAGACCCAGTACTTC
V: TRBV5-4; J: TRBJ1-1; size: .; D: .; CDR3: CASSPGGTTIKNTEAFF; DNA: TGTGCCAGCAGCCCTGGGGGGACAACCATAAAAAACACTGAAGCTTTCTTT
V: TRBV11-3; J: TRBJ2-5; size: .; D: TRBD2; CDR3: CASSLMWEGIQETQYF; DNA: TGTGCCAGCAGCTTAATGTGGGAGGGGATACAAGAGACCCAGTACTTC
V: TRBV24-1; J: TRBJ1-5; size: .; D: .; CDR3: CATSDSTGGRVGQPQHF; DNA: TGTGCCACCAGTGATTCTACCGGGGGCAGGGTGGGTCAGCCCCAGCATTTT
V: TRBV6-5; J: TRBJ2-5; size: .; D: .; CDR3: CASSNTAGPETQYF; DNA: TGTGCCAGCAGCAATACGGCGGGGCCAGAGACCCAGTACTTC
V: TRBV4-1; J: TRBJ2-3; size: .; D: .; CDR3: CASSQVMGELTDTQYF; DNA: TGCGCCAGCAGCCAAGTTATGGGGGAGTTAACAGATACGCAGTATTTT
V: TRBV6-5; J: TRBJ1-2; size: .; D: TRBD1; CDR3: CASSYSQGVYGYTF; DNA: TGTGCCAGCAGTTACTCACAGGGGGTCTATGGCTACACCTTC
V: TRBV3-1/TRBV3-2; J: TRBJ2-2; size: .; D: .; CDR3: CASSQALASANTGELFF; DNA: TGTGCCAGCAGCCAAGCTCTAGCTAGCGCTAACACCGGGGAGCTGTTTTTT
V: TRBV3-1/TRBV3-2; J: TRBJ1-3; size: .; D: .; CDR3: CASSQGRDGNTIYF; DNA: TGTGCCAGCAGCCAAGGTAGGGATGGAAACACCATATATTTT
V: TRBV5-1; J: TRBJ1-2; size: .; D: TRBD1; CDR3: CASSLEVNLPTGESYGYTF; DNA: TGCGCCAGCAGCTTGGAAGTCAACCTCCCGACAGGGGAAAGTTATGGCTACACCTTC
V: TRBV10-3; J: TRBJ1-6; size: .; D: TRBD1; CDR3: CAIRGGQGNSPLHF; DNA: TGTGCCATCAGGGGGGGACAGGGTAATTCACCCCTCCACTTT
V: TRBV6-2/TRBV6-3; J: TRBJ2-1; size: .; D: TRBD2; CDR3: CASSASGRSYNEQFF; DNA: TGTGCCAGCAGCGCGAGCGGGAGATCCTACAATGAGCAGTTCTTC
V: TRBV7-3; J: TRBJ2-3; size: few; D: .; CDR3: CASSLHQGSDTQYF; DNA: TGTGCCAGCAGCTTACATCAGGGATCAGATACGCAGTATTTT